One sample yielded the 8 T cell receptor beta chains listed below, sequenced in a study of blood T cell repertoires in COVID-19. Assay: immunoSEQ multiplex PCR; the TCRdb copy retains only in-frame clones and omits some. This table holds under 55,000 clones, roughly 87% found once. The sample taken for sequencing was peripheral blood. The receptors stem from a woman aged 80 or older with active COVID-19.

This clone was recorded once. The chain recombines TRBV10-3 with TRBJ2-7; a possible D gene is TRBD2 (5 bases). Germline V lookup: CDR1 ENHRY, CDR2 SYGVKD. V was pared by 0 bases and J by 3 bases, with 9 bases between. This CDR3 has 14 residues. CDR3 loop: CAISESVGVYEQYF. The CDR3 DNA follows: TGTGCCATCAGTGAGTCTGTCGGGGTCTACGAGCAGTACTTC.

The chain joins TRBV24-1 to TRBJ1-1; a weak D match, TRBD1 (6 bases). The CDR3 length is 13 residues. CDR1 is KGHDR and CDR2 is SFDVKD in the germline V gene. V was cut by 7 bases and J by 1 base, with 9 bases left in between. The CDR3 region is CATRPGQNTEAFF. The DNA of the CDR3 is TGTGCCACCAGGCCGGGACAGAACACTGAAGCTTTCTTT.

This clone was detected only a few times. V usage is TRBV2 and J usage is TRBJ2-1; 15 nucleotides align to TRBD2. This CDR3 has 16 residues. Unmatched junction bases numbered 2, after V lost 4 bases and J lost 4 bases. Germline lookup yields CDR1 SNHLY and CDR2 FYNNEI. CDR3 nucleotide sequence: TGTGCCAGCAGTGGGACTAGCGGGGGGGTATACAATGAGCAGTTCTTC. Amino acid sequence: CASSGTSGGVYNEQFF.

The V call is TRBV5-8, the J call TRBJ1-5; 8 bases are shared with TRBD1. Trimming cost V 4 bases and J 5 bases; bases outside gene matches: 5. Looked up from germline, CDR1 is SGHTS and CDR2 is YDEGEE. The CDR3 has 14 amino acids. This chain's CDR3 is CASSPGTGHQPQHF. The CDR3 DNA reads TGTGCCAGCAGCCCCGGGACAGGACATCAGCCCCAGCATTTT.

This clone has just one count. The chain combines TRBV6-2 or TRBV6-3 with TRBJ1-1; TRBD1 might be the D (5 bases). Germline V gives CDR1 MNHEY, CDR2 SVGEGT. CDR3 length: 13 amino acids. Trimming stripped 6 bases from V and 1 base from J, with 9 bases between. This CDR3 reads CASSRQGNTEAFF. In DNA form, the CDR3 reads TGTGCCAGCAGCCGTCAGGGGAACACTGAAGCTTTCTTT.

V gene TRBV6-5 combines with J gene TRBJ1-5; D uncertain. This CDR3 has 13 residues. In germline, CDR1 is MNHEY, CDR2 SVGAGI. Trimming shortened V by 5 bases and J by 3 bases, and 8 bases separated the two germline ends. The CDR3 here is CASSPSINQPQHF. The CDR3 region has the DNA TGTGCCAGCAGTCCCTCTATCAATCAGCCCCAGCATTTT.

J is TRBJ2-7 and V is TRBV7-9, with TRBD1 matching over 8 bases. CDR1 and CDR2 from the germline V gene are SEHNR and FQNEAQ (reference sequence). Trimming at V came to 5 bases and at J to 3 bases, leaving 3 bases not matched to a gene. CDR3 length: 13 amino acids. In DNA form, the CDR3 reads TGTGCCAGCAGCCCAGGACAGGGCTACGAGCAGTACTTC. This sequence encodes CASSPGQGYEQYF.

This chain connects TRBV6-6 to TRBJ1-3, with 9 bases fitting TRBD1. The CDR3 is made up of 17 amino acids. The germline V gene encodes CDR1 MNHNY and CDR2 SVGAGI (reference sequence). After removal of 6 bases from V and 3 bases from J, the junction contained 12 bases not matched to a gene. The CDR3 protein is CASSRGTGSSDGNTIYF. The CDR3 DNA follows: TGTGCCAGCAGCCGAGGGACAGGGAGTTCAGATGGAAACACCATATATTTT.